A single sample gave rise to the 9 T cell receptor beta chains below, sequenced in a study of T cell responses to AZD1222 COVID-19 vaccine. The data were produced by immunoSEQ multiplex PCR, yet TCRdb's version contains in-frame clones alone and is incomplete. Of 150,000 to 160,000 clones detected, over 85% appear once; the ten largest clones hold over 15%. The sample here was peripheral blood, taken on day 0 of AZD1222 vaccination. The receptors originated from an adult in good health.

CDR3 sequence (DNA): TGCAGCGTTGAATGGGGACAGGGAGCCACTGAAGCTTTCTTT. This translates into CSVEWGQGATEAFF. The chain combines TRBV29-1 with TRBJ1-1; TRBD1 matches at 9 bases. The CDR3 covers 14 residues. Trimming took 2 bases from V and 4 from J; bases not matched to a gene: 5. Germline V gene data show CDR1 as SQVTM and CDR2 as ANQGSEA.

This clone was seen a few times. The chain recombines TRBV2 with TRBJ1-2, with TRBD1 matching 7 bases. V shed 4 bases and J 6 bases; nucleotides not matched to a gene: 11. This CDR3 region has 15 residues. The V gene's germline CDR1 is SNHLY and CDR2 FYNNEI. CDR3 residues: CASSVRDSRNHGYTF. CDR3 DNA: TGTGCCAGCAGTGTGAGGGACAGCCGGAACCATGGCTACACCTTC. The whole variable domain, remainder taken from reference TRBV2 and TRBJ1-2, is EPEVTQTPSHQVTQMGQEVILRCVPISNHLYFYWYRQILGQKVEFLVSFYNNEISEKSEIFDDQFSVERPDGSNFTLKIRSTKLEDSAMYFCASSVRDSRNHGYTFGSGTRLTVV.

This chain connects TRBV5-1 to TRBJ1-2, with a tentative D call TRBD1 (5 bases). The germline CDR1 and CDR2 sequences are SGHRS and YFSETQ. The CDR3 consists of 14 residues. V was shortened by 4 bases and J by 3 bases, with 13 bases between the two germline ends. CDR3 residues: CASSPGRRDYGYTF. The CDR3 DNA follows: TGCGCCAGCAGCCCGGGACGCAGGGACTATGGCTACACCTTC. Full variable domain (remainder filled in from reference TRBV5-1 and TRBJ1-2): KAGVTQTPRYLIKTRGQQVTLSCSPISGHRSVSWYQQTPGQGLQFLFEYFSETQRNKGNFPGRFSGRQFSNSRSEMNVSTLELGDSALYLCASSPGRRDYGYTFGSGTRLTVV.

The chain has TRBV4-3 and TRBJ2-3; 7 bases are a match to TRBD1. V trimming: 1 base; J trimming: 2 bases; junction bases outside the gene matches: 3. The CDR3 consists of 15 residues. Germline-derived CDR1 and CDR2 are LGHNA and YSLEER. The CDR3 protein is CASSQGQGYTDTQYF. The CDR3 DNA reads TGCGCCAGCAGCCAAGGACAGGGATACACAGATACGCAGTATTTT.

The rearrangement links TRBV28 to TRBJ2-7; tentatively, D is TRBD2 (7 bases). The CDR3 totals 15 residues. CDR1 MDHEN and CDR2 SYDVKM come from the germline V gene. Trimming took 6 bases from V and 8 from J, leaving 23 bases between them. For the CDR3, the DNA is TGTGCCAGCAGCCTTAAGGGGGGGGGCGGTCACAAGCAGTACTTC. Encoded protein: CASSLKGGGGHKQYF.

The chain uses TRBV6-5 and TRBJ2-5, with TRBD1 identical over 7 bases. Germline loops: CDR1 MNHEY, CDR2 SVGAGI. The CDR3 loop spans 13 amino acids. V shed 7 bases, J shed 5 bases, and the junction held 7 bases outside the gene matches. The CDR3: CASIDRAGETQYF. CDR3 sequence (DNA): TGTGCCAGCATCGACAGGGCAGGGGAGACCCAGTACTTC.

The chain combines TRBV7-2 with TRBJ1-1, with 7 bases lining up with TRBD1. The CDR3 loop spans 13 amino acids. J was trimmed by 3 bases and V by 6 bases; bases with no gene match: 4. Germline V CDR1 and CDR2: SGHTA, FQGNSA. The chain's CDR3 is CASSYDRDTEAFF. For the CDR3, the DNA is TGTGCCAGCAGTTACGACAGGGACACTGAAGCTTTCTTT.

The chain is built from TRBV29-1 and TRBJ1-1; 8 bases are shared with TRBD1. With V trimmed by 6 bases and J by 3 bases, 9 bases remained unmatched. Germline loops: CDR1 SQVTM, CDR2 ANQGSEA. The CDR3 extends over 14 amino acids. Written as DNA, the CDR3 is TGCAGCGTACTCAGGGGGCGTACCGACACTGAAGCTTTCTTT. This sequence encodes CSVLRGRTDTEAFF.

The chain uses TRBV9 and TRBJ1-2, with 12 bases matching TRBD1. The CDR3 is 16 amino acids. V lost 4 bases to trimming and J lost 8 bases; unmatched junction nucleotides: 12. Germline assignment: CDR1 SGDLS and CDR2 YYNGEE. The CDR3 region has the DNA TGTGCCAGCAGCATTCTGCCAAAGGGACAGGGGGCCGGCTACACCTTC. It yields the protein CASSILPKGQGAGYTF.